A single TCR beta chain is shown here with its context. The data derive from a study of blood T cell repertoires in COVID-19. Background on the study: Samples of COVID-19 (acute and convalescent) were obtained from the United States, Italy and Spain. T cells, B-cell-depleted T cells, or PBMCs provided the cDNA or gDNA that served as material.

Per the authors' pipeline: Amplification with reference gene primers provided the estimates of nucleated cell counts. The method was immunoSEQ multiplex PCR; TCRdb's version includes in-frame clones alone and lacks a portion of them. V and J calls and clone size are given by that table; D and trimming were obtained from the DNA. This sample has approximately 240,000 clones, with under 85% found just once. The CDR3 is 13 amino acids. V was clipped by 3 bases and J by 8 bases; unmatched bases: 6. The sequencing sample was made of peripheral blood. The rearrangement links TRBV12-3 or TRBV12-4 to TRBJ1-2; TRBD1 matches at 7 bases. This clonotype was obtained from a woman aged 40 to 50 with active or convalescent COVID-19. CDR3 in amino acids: CASSFDREQGYTF. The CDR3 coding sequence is TGTGCCAGCAGTTTCGACAGGGAACAGGGCTACACCTTC.